This is a list of T cell receptor beta chains from one sample in a study of cytomegalovirus exposure and HLA in healthy donors. Sequencing was performed with immunoSEQ multiplex PCR; in TCRdb, only in-frame clones are kept and a portion is missing. The profile shows about 150,000 clones, roughly 82% of them singletons. The source material was PBMCs. These receptors were collected from a man aged 25-45 years in good health and CMV-seronegative. The CDR3 runs from the conserved cysteine through the conserved F or W. A D gene is named only where the DNA matches it firmly. Expanded clones are given a class, and other clones once, few, many or no size at all.

cdr3_nt	cdr3_aa	clone_size	v_call	j_call	d_call
TGTGCCAGCACCTCCGGGACTAGCTCCTACGAGCAGTACTTC	CASTSGTSSYEQYF	NA	TRBV28	TRBJ2-7	TRBD2
TGCGCCAGCAGCGTCCGAGGGTGGATCACCGGGGAGCTGTTTTTT	CASSVRGWITGELFF	few	TRBV5-1	TRBJ2-2	NA
TGTGCCAGTAGTAGAGGAGATTTGGACACTGAAGCTTTCTTT	CASSRGDLDTEAFF	NA	TRBV19	TRBJ1-1	NA
TGTGCCAGCAGCACACGCTTAAATGAAAAACTGTTTTTT	CASSTRLNEKLFF	NA	TRBV14	TRBJ1-4	NA
TGTGCCAGCAGCTTAGGGGGGACTGACTATGGCTACACCTTC	CASSLGGTDYGYTF	NA	TRBV7-9	TRBJ1-2	NA
TGCGCCAGCAGCTTGGACAGGGGGTCCGGGGAGCTGTTTTTT	CASSLDRGSGELFF	NA	TRBV5-1	TRBJ2-2	TRBD1
TGTGCCAGCAGCTTAGCGGAGCGGGGAAACAATGAGCAGTTCTTC	CASSLAERGNNEQFF	NA	TRBV5-4	TRBJ2-1	TRBD2
TGTGCCAGTAGTATAGATGGCAGGGGGGCGGCCGAGCAGTACTTC	CASSIDGRGAAEQYF	NA	TRBV19	TRBJ2-7	NA
TGCGCCAGCAGCCAAGATAGGGGTCCCTACGAGCAGTACTTC	CASSQDRGPYEQYF	NA	TRBV4-1	TRBJ2-7	NA
TGTGCCAGCAGGGACAGGGTCAATGAGCAGTTCTTC	CASRDRVNEQFF	NA	TRBV6-1	TRBJ2-1	TRBD1
TGCAGTGCTTACAGGGGGAAAGCTTTCTTT	CSAYRGKAFF	NA	TRBV20-1	TRBJ1-1	TRBD1
TGTGCCAGCAGCTCCTTGGGGGGACCCAGCAATCAGCCCCAGCATTTT	CASSSLGGPSNQPQHF	few	TRBV5-5	TRBJ1-5	NA
TGCAGCGTTGTCAGGGGGAACTATGGCTACACCTTC	CSVVRGNYGYTF	NA	TRBV29-1	TRBJ1-2	TRBD1
TGCGCCAGCAGCTTGGAGAGGGACGAGCAGTACTTC	CASSLERDEQYF	NA	TRBV5-1	TRBJ2-7	NA
TGTGCCAGCAGCCCCGGGGGAACTAACACCGGGGAGCTGTTTTTT	CASSPGGTNTGELFF	NA	TRBV11-3	TRBJ2-2	NA
TGTGCCAGCAGCGGGACAGGGGCCACAGATACGCAGTATTTT	CASSGTGATDTQYF	NA	TRBV7-9	TRBJ2-3	TRBD1
TGCGCCAGCAGCTGGGGACTAGCTTCAGATACGCAGTATTTT	CASSWGLASDTQYF	NA	TRBV5-1	TRBJ2-3	TRBD2
TGCAGCGTTGGTTATGCTGGAAACACCATATATTTT	CSVGYAGNTIYF	once	TRBV29-1	TRBJ1-3	NA
TGTGCCAGCAGCCCCGGTAGCGGGGGGGCTTACGAGCAGTACTTC	CASSPGSGGAYEQYF	NA	TRBV7-2	TRBJ2-7	TRBD2
TGTGCCAGCAGTCGGGACAGGGGGAACACCGGGGAGCTGTTTTTT	CASSRDRGNTGELFF	NA	TRBV27	TRBJ2-2	TRBD1
TGTGCCAGCTCACCAGGGGCAGCTACTAACACTGAAGCTTTCTTT	CASSPGAATNTEAFF	NA	TRBV18	TRBJ1-1	NA
TGTGCCAGCAGCTTATGGGCCATCGCTCTCTACGAGCAGTACTTC	CASSLWAIALYEQYF	few	TRBV11-2	TRBJ2-7	NA
TGTGCCAGCAGTTTAGGGGGCGGGAGGGGCTACACCTTC	CASSLGGGRGYTF	NA	TRBV28	TRBJ1-2	NA
TGTGCCTGGAGTGTTGGACAGGGTGTTCAGCCCCAGCATTTT	CAWSVGQGVQPQHF	NA	TRBV30	TRBJ1-5	TRBD1
TGTGCCAGCAGCTTAGAACAGCACCCAGATACGCAGTATTTT	CASSLEQHPDTQYF	NA	TRBV7-8	TRBJ2-3	NA
TGCGCCAGCAGCTTGGGGGACAGGGGGAGGGAGCCCCAGCATTTT	CASSLGDRGREPQHF	NA	TRBV5-1	TRBJ1-5	TRBD1
TGTGCCAGCAGTTTACAGGGAGGAGGGTTCTACGAGCAGTACTTC	CASSLQGGGFYEQYF	NA	TRBV27	TRBJ2-7	NA
TGTGCCAGCAGTTTAAGCCTGCCGGGGACCCAGTACTTC	CASSLSLPGTQYF	NA	TRBV28	TRBJ2-5	NA
TGTGCCAGCACCTTGACTGGAGCCCCGTACCTCTATGGCTACACCTTC	CASTLTGAPYLYGYTF	NA	TRBV28	TRBJ1-2	NA